The rows below give T cell receptor beta chains drawn from one sample of a study of cytomegalovirus exposure and HLA in healthy donors. Data came from immunoSEQ multiplex PCR; TCRdb stores just in-frame clones and leaves some out. This sample's table reports roughly 100,000 clones. Material for sequencing was PBMCs. Receptors were obtained from a man aged 45 to 65 in good health and CMV-seronegative. The CDR3 runs from the conserved cysteine through the conserved F or W.

>TRBJ1-5|TRBV2
CASFRDRDQPQHF
>TRBJ2-1|TRBV6-4
CASSDGTSRNEQFF
>TRBJ2-3|TRBV9
CASSPLGGRGTDTQYF
>TRBJ2-7|TRBV18
CASSPPPGEGSTYEQYF
>TRBJ2-7|TRBV6-6
CAGRQGLVSEQYF
>TRBJ1-1|TRBV6-5
CASSPTAGNTEAFF
>TRBJ2-3|TRBV19
CASSINHGRGVDTQYF
>TRBJ1-6|TRBV7-2
CASSYAGTSNSPLHF
>TRBJ2-5|TRBV19
CASSQLLGTRGEETQYF
>TRBJ2-1|TRBV4-3
CASSQDLPGLFYNEQFF
>TRBJ1-4|TRBV7-2
CASSSGQLPTNEKLFF
>TRBJ2-7|TRBV5-8
CASLRSQADTYEQYF
>TRBJ2-7|TRBV9
CASSRDRGNQEQYF
>TRBJ1-1|TRBV2
CASSVFRGTEAFF
>TRBJ2-1|TRBV7-7
CASSLGLAGVNEQFF
>TRBJ1-1|TRBV2
CASSTPGNTEAFF
>TRBJ2-7|TRBV6-1
CASSEYPAGAAYEQYF
>TRBJ1-1|TRBV9
CASSAQGMNTEAFF
>-|TRBV29-1
CSAARGRYEQYF
>TRBJ2-1|TRBV5-8
CASSSSGFIYNEQFF
>TRBJ2-6|TRBV4-1
CASSHLGTGGFSGANVLTF
>TRBJ2-2|TRBV4-1
CASSHQGGLAGELFF
>TRBJ2-7|TRBV10-2
CASSRGQTYEQYF
>TRBJ1-2|TRBV19
CASSIGRQGRNYGYTF
>TRBJ1-2|TRBV18
CASSPQGNYGYTF
>TRBJ1-4|TRBV18
CASSPSTGTGATNEKLFF
>TRBJ1-1|TRBV7-9
CASSSRQGPKNTEAFF
>TRBJ2-3|TRBV6-5
CASSYSGTRAQYF
>TRBJ1-2|TRBV5-1
CASSAGAYGYTF
>TRBJ1-1|TRBV9
CASSVGQGNTEAFF
>TRBJ1-4|TRBV10-3
CAISDRGEREKLFF
>TRBJ2-5|TRBV5-6
CASSFASGPQETQYF
>TRBJ1-2|TRBV29-1
CSVTPGQGDYGYTF
>TRBJ2-7|TRBV21-1
CASSKNRDTSYEQYF
>TRBJ1-1|TRBV6-1
CASLGQLNTEAFF
>TRBJ2-3|TRBV9
CASSADGLEVDTQYF
>TRBJ2-7|TRBV10-3
CAISGGGGNEQYF
>TRBJ2-7|TRBV11-2
CASSLDSASGAPYEQYF
>-|TRBV4-3
CASSQVDSSSYEQYF
>TRBJ2-2|TRBV7-7
CASSLREATGELFF
>TRBJ2-2|TRBV30
CAWSMAGQRSRTGELFF
>TRBJ1-2|TRBV6-5
CASSSLRDRGLGGYTF
>TRBJ1-1|TRBV6-5
CASSPLDRGFVAFF
>TRBJ1-4|TRBV29-1
CSVEAGGGSEKLFF
>TRBJ1-1|TRBV10-1
CASSGGLNTEAFF
>TRBJ1-1|TRBV5-8
CASSLGSTEAFF
>TRBJ1-1|TRBV7-6
CASSLAPTGVNTEAFF
>TRBJ1-2|TRBV4-3
CASSQEPTVSRGYTF
>TRBJ1-4|TRBV7-2
CASSFSPGQEYEKLFF